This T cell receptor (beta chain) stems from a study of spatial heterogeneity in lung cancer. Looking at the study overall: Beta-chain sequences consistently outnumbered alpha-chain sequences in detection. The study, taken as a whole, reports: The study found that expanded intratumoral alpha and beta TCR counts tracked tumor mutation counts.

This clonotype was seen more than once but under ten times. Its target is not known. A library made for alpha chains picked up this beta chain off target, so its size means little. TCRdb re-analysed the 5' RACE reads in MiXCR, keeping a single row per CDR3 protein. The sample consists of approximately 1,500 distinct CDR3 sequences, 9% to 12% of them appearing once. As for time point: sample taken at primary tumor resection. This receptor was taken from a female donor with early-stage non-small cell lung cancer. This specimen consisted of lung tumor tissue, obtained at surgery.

Here the CDR3 DNA reads TGTGCCAGCAGCCCCAGGGCGGGAGGGTTCAAAGATACGCAGTATTTT. Residues: CASSPRAGGFKDTQYF. This rearrangement joins TRBV5-4 to TRBJ2-3; TRBD2 aligns across 9 bases. Germline trimming cut 4 bases from V and 5 bases from J; bases unmatched to any gene: 11. CDR1 and CDR2 (germline): SGHNT, YYREEE (reference sequence). The CDR3 is made up of 16 amino acids.